Presented here are 30 T cell receptor beta chains from one specimen sequenced in a study of spatial heterogeneity in lung cancer. Stated time point: sample taken at primary tumor resection. TCRs were sequenced from unsorted whole RNA of tumor, nontumor lung or PBMC. TCRdb reprocessed the 5' RACE reads with MiXCR, giving one entry per CDR3 protein. The data contain tens of thousands of distinct CDR3 sequences, 5.2% of them singletons. The material was PBMCs, obtained at surgery. These receptors were collected from a female donor with early-stage non-small cell lung cancer.

The chain carries TRBV7-9 and TRBJ2-1; 10 positions agree with TRBD2. The germline gives CDR1 SEHNR, CDR2 FQNEAQ (reference sequence). Trimming removed 0 bases from V and 6 bases from J; junction bases left unmatched: 17. This CDR3 comprises 20 residues. The CDR3 DNA reads as TGTGCCAGCAGCTTAGCGCGGCTAGCGGGAGTCTACAAACGGGGCAATGAGCAGTTCTTC. Protein product: CASSLARLAGVYKRGNEQFF.

Comment on this clonotype: This clone may be a read error of a much larger clone one base away. The J gene is TRBJ2-1, the V gene TRBV5-1, with D maybe TRBD2 (6 bases). This CDR3 has 16 residues. In germline, CDR1 is SGHRS, CDR2 YFSETQ. Here the CDR3 reads CVSSWFRGTINNEQFF. CDR3 DNA sequence: TGCGTCAGCAGCTGGTTCCGGGGGACCATCAACAATGAGCAGTTCTTC.

This clonotype was counted ten times or more. The chain carries TRBV5-4 and TRBJ2-3; the match to TRBD1 covers 9 bases. The CDR3 is made up of 15 amino acids. Germline assignment: CDR1 SGHNT and CDR2 YYREEE (reference sequence). The junction had 7 bases not matched to a gene; V was cut back by 2 bases and J by 6 bases. This CDR3 is CASSLEQGAGDTQYF. As DNA, the CDR3 is TGTGCCAGCAGCTTAGAACAGGGGGCAGGGGATACGCAGTATTTT.

This clonotype appeared many times. The rearrangement joins TRBV6-1 to TRBJ1-6, with 8 bases identical to TRBD1. J was trimmed by 8 bases and V by 6 bases; bases with no gene match: 9. This CDR3 contains 15 residues. CDR1 MNHNS and CDR2 SASEGT come from the germline V gene. In DNA, the CDR3 is TGTGCCAGCAGCAAAAACAGGGGGAGAGATTCACCCCTCCACTTT. This codes for CASSKNRGRDSPLHF.

The sample holds many counts of this clonotype. The V call is TRBV18, the J call TRBJ2-7; 7 bases fit TRBD1. Germline lookup yields CDR1 KGHSH and CDR2 LQKENI. The CDR3 is made up of 14 amino acids. After removal of 3 bases from V and 4 bases from J, the junction contained 6 bases not matched to a gene. CDR3 amino acids: CASSPPTGKYEQYF. The CDR3 DNA reads TGTGCCAGCTCACCCCCGACAGGGAAATACGAGCAGTACTTC. Full variable domain (outside the CDR3, taken from reference TRBV18 and TRBJ2-7): NAGVMQNPRHLVRRRGQEARLRCSPMKGHSHVYWYRQLPEEGLKFMVYLQKENIIDESGMPKERFSAEFPKEGPSILRIQQVVRGDSAAYFCASSPPTGKYEQYFGPGTRLTVT.

This clonotype has ten or more counts. The chain is built from TRBV6-1 and TRBJ1-2; 7 bases fit TRBD1. The CDR3 extends over 14 amino acids. Germline CDR1 reads MNHNS; CDR2 reads SASEGT. V lost 4 bases, J lost 5 bases, and 7 bases stayed unmatched. In DNA, the CDR3 is TGTGCCAGCAGTGTGGGCAGGGGGAGGTATGGCTACACCTTC. Translating gives CASSVGRGRYGYTF.

This clonotype was recorded at least ten times. The chain has TRBV18 and TRBJ2-7; 9 positions agree with TRBD2. This CDR3 comprises 13 residues. CDR1 is KGHSH and CDR2 is LQKENI in the germline V gene. The trim removed 6 bases at V and 7 bases at J, leaving 7 bases unmatched. The CDR3 bases are TGTGCCAGCTCCCTAGGACTAGCGAGGGAGCAGTACTTC. Its translation: CASSLGLAREQYF.

V is TRBV5-4 and J is TRBJ1-4; D gene ambiguous. CDR1 is SGHNT, CDR2 YYREEE, per germline (reference sequence). V dropped 4 bases and J dropped 7 bases, with 8 bases sitting between them. The CDR3 is 12 amino acids. CDR3 sequence (DNA): TGTGCCAGCAGCGTGCGGGGTGAAAAACTGTTTTTT. Its protein is CASSVRGEKLFF.

This clonotype was recorded many times. The rearrangement joins TRBV9 to TRBJ2-1; D gene ambiguous. V gave up 0 bases and J gave up 4 bases, with 11 bases separating them. Per germline, CDR1 SGDLS and CDR2 YYNGEE. The CDR3 consists of 15 residues. This CDR3 reads CASSVASQQYNEQFF. The CDR3 DNA reads TGTGCCAGCAGCGTAGCTTCCCAGCAGTACAATGAGCAGTTCTTC. Looking up the rest from reference TRBV9 and TRBJ2-1 gives the full variable domain: DSGVTQTPKHLITATGQRVTLRCSPRSGDLSVYWYQQSLDQGLQFLIQYYNGEERAKGNILERFSAQQFPDLHSELNLSSLELGDSALYFCASSVASQQYNEQFFGPGTRLTVL.

This clonotype has ten or more counts. The V call is TRBV11-2, the J call TRBJ2-3, with 10 bases identical to TRBD2. The CDR3 covers 16 residues. Germline V gene sequence: CDR1 SGHAT, CDR2 FQNNGV. The ends lost 4 bases at V and 6 bases at J; junction bases unmatched: 10. The DNA of the CDR3 is TGTGCCAGCAGCTGGACTAGCGGTACCCCTGGGGATACGCAGTATTTT. Protein sequence: CASSWTSGTPGDTQYF.

This clonotype is judged large. The CDR3 loop reads CSAEGQGTSYEQYF. The CDR3 nucleotides are TGCAGTGCGGAGGGACAGGGGACCTCCTACGAGCAGTACTTC. The chain recombines TRBV20-1 with TRBJ2-7; TRBD1 matches 10 bases. The CDR3 length is 14 residues. The germline V gene encodes CDR1 DFQATT and CDR2 SNEGSKA (reference sequence). The J segment lost 0 bases and the V segment lost 6 bases, leaving 5 bases of the junction unmatched.

The chain joins TRBV20-1 to TRBJ2-7; no clear D. Germline V gene sequence: CDR1 DFQATT, CDR2 SNEGSKA (reference sequence). Deletions cut 0 bases from V and 5 bases from J, with 17 bases between. The CDR3 consists of 15 residues. This CDR3 reads CSARDSLVRVDEQYF. In nucleotides, the CDR3 is TGCAGTGCTAGAGATTCCTTAGTGAGAGTAGACGAGCAGTACTTC.

The chain links TRBV24-1 to TRBJ2-3, with 11 bases identical to TRBD1. J was trimmed by 6 bases and V by 6 bases; bases with no gene match: 7. Germline CDR1 KGHDR, CDR2 SFDVKD. This CDR3 has 15 amino acids. The CDR3 loop reads CATSRGQGASDTQYF. In DNA, the CDR3 is TGTGCCACCAGTAGAGGACAGGGGGCTTCGGATACGCAGTATTTT.

This clonotype was seen many times. The chain is built from TRBV27 and TRBJ1-2; 7 positions match TRBD1. Germline V gives CDR1 MNHEY, CDR2 SMNVEV (reference sequence). With V trimmed by 5 bases and J by 8 bases, 14 bases remained unmatched. This CDR3 spans 15 amino acids. The CDR3 loop reads CASSPGDSRSRGYTF. CDR3 bases: TGTGCCAGCAGTCCGGGGGACAGTAGGTCCCGGGGCTACACCTTC.

This clonotype was picked up many times. J is TRBJ2-1 and V is TRBV20-1; D is possibly TRBD2 (5 bases). The V end lost 0 bases, the J end lost 0 bases, and 12 bases lay between the germline ends. Per germline, CDR1 DFQATT and CDR2 SNEGSKA (reference sequence). The CDR3 loop spans 16 amino acids. The CDR3 DNA is TGCAGTGCTAGAGATCGTACCGACTACTCCTACAATGAGCAGTTCTTC. Its protein product is CSARDRTDYSYNEQFF.

This clonotype was observed many times. The J gene is TRBJ1-4, the V gene TRBV12-3 or TRBV12-4, with D possibly being TRBD1 (5 bases). The CDR3 spans 15 residues. V lost 2 bases, J lost 8 bases, and 15 bases lay in between. As DNA, the CDR3 is TGTGCCAGCAGTTTAAATCGCGGGGGTGGGGAAAAACTGTTTTTT. Protein sequence: CASSLNRGGGEKLFF.

The sample holds many counts of this clonotype. The V gene is TRBV9, the J gene TRBJ1-1; TRBD1 matches at 7 bases. CDR3 size: 14 residues. The germline V gene encodes CDR1 SGDLS and CDR2 YYNGEE. The ends lost 2 bases at V and 4 bases at J; junction bases unmatched: 5. The CDR3 spells CASSVEGAGTEAFF. CDR3 DNA: TGTGCCAGCAGCGTCGAGGGGGCCGGCACTGAAGCTTTCTTT.

This clonotype ranks as medium-sized. This sequence joins TRBV6-6 and TRBJ2-3; 7 bases are a match to TRBD1. V trimming: 1 base; J trimming: 6 bases; junction bases outside the gene matches: 4. This CDR3 is built from 14 residues. The germline V gene has CDR1 MNHNY and CDR2 SVGAGI (reference sequence). The CDR3 sequence: CASSYYEGADTQYF. For the CDR3, the DNA is TGTGCCAGCAGTTACTATGAGGGGGCGGATACGCAGTATTTT.

This chain uses TRBV6-1 with TRBJ1-6; D may be TRBD1 (6 bases). The germline V and J ends were trimmed by 6 bases and 0 bases, with 12 bases remaining between them. CDR3 size: 16 residues. From germline, CDR1 is MNHNS and CDR2 SASEGT. CDR3 DNA sequence: TGTGCCAGCAGGGGCGGGACAAACTCCTATAATTCACCCCTCCACTTT. Amino acid sequence: CASRGGTNSYNSPLHF.

This clonotype was counted ten times or more. J is TRBJ1-5 and V is TRBV6-1, with TRBD1 matching over 12 bases. CDR3 length: 16 amino acids. V lost 1 base, J lost 7 bases, and 5 bases stayed unmatched. CDR1 is MNHNS, CDR2 SASEGT, per germline. Written as DNA, the CDR3 is TGTGCCAGCAGTGAAGTGGGACAGGGGGCAGGACAGCCCCAGCATTTT. It yields the protein CASSEVGQGAGQPQHF.

In its sample, this clonotype was seen many times. This chain joins TRBV2 and TRBJ1-3; TRBD1 is a possible D gene (6 bases). This CDR3 region has 15 residues. With 4 bases removed from V and 1 base from J, the gap between germline ends came to 11 bases. The germline V gene has CDR1 SNHLY and CDR2 FYNNEI. CDR3 DNA: TGTGCCAGCAGTGTCGAAGGGGGTTCTGGAAACACCATATATTTT. This translates into CASSVEGGSGNTIYF.

As for this clonotype: A much larger clone is a single base away; this may be a read error. The V and J genes are TRBV7-9 and TRBJ1-5; a possible D gene is TRBD1 (5 bases). This CDR3 has 14 residues. Looked up from germline, CDR1 is SEHNR and CDR2 is FQNEAQ (reference sequence). CDR3 sequence reads: CASSQGRPGQPRHF. The CDR3 coding sequence is TGTGCCAGCAGCCAGGGACGGCCGGGGCAGCCCCGGCATTTT.

In this sample, this clonotype turned up many times. The chain couples TRBV29-1 to TRBJ2-3; D is unresolved. Between the trimmed V and J ends, which lost 1 base and 4 bases, there was a span of 3 bases. Germline V CDR1 and CDR2: SQVTM, ANQGSEA. This CDR3 has 11 amino acids. CDR3 sequence (DNA): TGCAGCGTTGAAGTGTCAGATACGCAGTATTTT. This sequence encodes CSVEVSDTQYF.

The rearrangement joins TRBV2 to TRBJ2-5, with D hard to call. V was trimmed by 7 bases and J by 4 bases, leaving 16 bases between them. The CDR3 is 14 amino acids. Germline V gene lookup returns CDR1 SNHLY and CDR2 FYNNEI. CDR3 nucleotides: TGTGCCAGCAAGAGACAAACTGTCCGAGAGACCCAGTACTTC. Its protein is CASKRQTVRETQYF.

There are many counts of this clonotype. The rearrangement uses TRBV20-1 and TRBJ2-1, with 7 bases that match TRBD1. CDR1 and CDR2 (germline): DFQATT, SNEGSKA (reference sequence). Germline trimming cut 6 bases from V and 3 bases from J; bases unmatched to any gene: 2. This CDR3 region has 12 residues. This CDR3 reads CSARGYYNEQFF. CDR3 bases: TGCAGTGCCAGGGGGTACTACAATGAGCAGTTCTTC.

This clonotype was seen a few times. The V call is TRBV5-1, the J call TRBJ2-7; D may be TRBD1 (6 bases). CDR1 and CDR2 (germline): SGHRS, YFSETQ. V was pared by 1 base and J by 2 bases, with 7 bases between. This CDR3 is built from 13 residues. CDR3 sequence reads: CASSLTGPYEQYF. The CDR3 DNA is TGCGCCAGCAGCTTGACAGGGCCCTACGAGCAGTACTTC.

V gene TRBV11-2 combines with J gene TRBJ1-1; 7 nucleotides line up with TRBD1. V dropped 6 bases and J dropped 10; count of bases not matched to a gene: 8. The CDR3 runs to 12 residues. In germline, CDR1 is SGHAT, CDR2 FQNNGV. The CDR3, as DNA: TGTGCCAGCAGTCACAGGGGCGGTGGAGCTTTCTTT. Protein product: CASSHRGGGAFF.

This clonotype has ten or more counts. J is TRBJ2-7 and V is TRBV5-5; D remains ambiguous. The germline V gene encodes CDR1 SGHKS and CDR2 YYEKEE (reference sequence). V was trimmed by 0 bases and J by 0 bases, leaving 4 bases between them. This CDR3 comprises 13 residues. The CDR3, as DNA: TGTGCCAGCAGCTTGGTCGGCTCCTACGAGCAGTACTTC. Its protein product is CASSLVGSYEQYF.

This chain connects TRBV5-4 to TRBJ2-7; the D is unclear. The length of the CDR3 is 14 residues. Germline V gene data show CDR1 as SGHNT and CDR2 as YYREEE (reference sequence). The ends were cut back, 5 bases at V and 6 bases at J, with 18 bases in the middle. CDR3: CASSTFSSRVEQYF. In nucleotides, the CDR3 is TGTGCCAGCAGTACATTCTCGAGTCGGGTCGAGCAGTACTTC.

This clonotype has at least ten counts. V and J are TRBV7-2 and TRBJ2-7; TRBD2 might be the D (5 bases). The CDR3 has 13 amino acids. Trimming removed 4 bases at V and 2 bases at J, with 9 bases between. The germline gives CDR1 SGHTA, CDR2 FQGNSA. The CDR3 region has the DNA TGTGCCAGCAGCTCGGGATCCACCTACGAGCAGTACTTC. This encodes CASSSGSTYEQYF.